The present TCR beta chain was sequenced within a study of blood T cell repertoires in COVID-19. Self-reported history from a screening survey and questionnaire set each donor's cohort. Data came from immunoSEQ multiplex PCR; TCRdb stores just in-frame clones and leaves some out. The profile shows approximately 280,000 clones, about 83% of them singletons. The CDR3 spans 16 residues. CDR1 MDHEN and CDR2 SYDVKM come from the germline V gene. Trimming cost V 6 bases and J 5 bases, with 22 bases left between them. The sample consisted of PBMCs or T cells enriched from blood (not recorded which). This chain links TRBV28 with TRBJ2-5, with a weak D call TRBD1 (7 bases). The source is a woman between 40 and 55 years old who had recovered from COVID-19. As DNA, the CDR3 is TGTGCCAGCAGCCGCGCCAGGGGGGCGATCGGTGAGACCCAGTACTTC. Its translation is CASSRARGAIGETQYF.